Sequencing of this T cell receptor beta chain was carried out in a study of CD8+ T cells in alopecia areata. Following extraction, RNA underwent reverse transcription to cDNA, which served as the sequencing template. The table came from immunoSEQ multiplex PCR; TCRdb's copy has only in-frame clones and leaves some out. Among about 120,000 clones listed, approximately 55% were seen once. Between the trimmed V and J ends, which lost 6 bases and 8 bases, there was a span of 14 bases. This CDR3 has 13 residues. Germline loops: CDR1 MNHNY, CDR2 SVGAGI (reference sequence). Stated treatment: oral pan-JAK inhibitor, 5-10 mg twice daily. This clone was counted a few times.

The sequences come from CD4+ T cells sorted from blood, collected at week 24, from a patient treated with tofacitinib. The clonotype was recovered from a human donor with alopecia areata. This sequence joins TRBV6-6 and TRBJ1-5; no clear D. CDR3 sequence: CASRRGGGKPQHF. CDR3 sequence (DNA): TGTGCCAGCAGGAGAGGAGGTGGAAAGCCCCAGCATTTT.